This T cell receptor (beta chain) was retrieved from a study of neoadjuvant anti-PD-1 for oral cavity cancer. Time point given: after neoadjuvant nivolumab, at surgical resection. Germline assignment: CDR1 SQVTM and CDR2 ANQGSEA. J was trimmed by 3 bases and V by 7 bases; bases with no gene match: 3. This CDR3 region has 12 residues. Only in-frame clones appear in the TCRdb table, and some are missing; sequencing was by immunoSEQ multiplex PCR. This table holds about 42,000 clones, 60% to 80% found once. The gene calls are TRBV29-1 and TRBJ2-3; the match to TRBD1 covers 8 bases. This receptor was obtained from a person between 40 and 85 years old with oral cavity squamous cell carcinoma. This specimen was PBMCs, taken after nivolumab (anti-PD-1) treatment. The CDR3 DNA reads as TGCAGCGCCCGACAGGGGACAGATACGCAGTATTTT. It specifies CSARQGTDTQYF.